This T cell receptor (beta chain) came from a study of response to subunit inactivated influenza vaccine. This clonotype occurred a few times. Its antigen remains unidentified. Via MiXCR, TCRdb re-called the RT-PCR reads, giving one row per CDR3 protein. Here the sample spans approximately 530,000 distinct CDR3 sequences, about 7.6% being singletons. Study-level points and caveats: The authors suggested that every seasonal influenza vaccination recruits few new T cells.

The CDR3 runs 19 residues. V dropped 1 base and J dropped 1; count of bases not matched to a gene: 7. The chain has TRBV12-3 or TRBV12-4 and TRBJ2-1; TRBD2 aligns across 13 bases. The source is a man aged 45 to 70 who received an inactivated influenza vaccine. Here the sequenced sample was PBMCs from blood, taken roughly 24 months after vaccination. CDR3 amino acids: CASSLGELAGGPSYNEQFF. CDR3 bases: TGTGCCAGCAGTTTAGGAGAACTAGCGGGAGGGCCGTCCTACAATGAGCAGTTCTTC.